What follows are 11 T cell receptor beta chains derived from one specimen sequenced in a study of OX40 agonist ivuxolimab in advanced cancers. Using immunoSEQ multiplex PCR, the repertoire was profiled, and TCRdb retains in-frame clones only, with some absent. The sample holds 20,000 to 25,000 clones, 84% seen once. Sequenced material: CD4+ or CD8+ T cells sorted from blood, taken in a trial of the OX40 agonist ivuxolimab. All receptors derive from an adult with an advanced solid tumor such as melanoma, head and neck, liver or kidney cancer.

The chain combines TRBV6-6 with TRBJ1-2; no firm D call. CDR3 length: 13 amino acids. Trimming shortened V by 0 bases and J by 4 bases, and 6 bases separated the two germline ends. CDR1 MNHNY and CDR2 SVGAGI come from the germline V gene (reference sequence). The CDR3 nucleotides read TGTGCCAGCAGTTACTCCCGGACCTATGGCTACACCTTC. Amino acids: CASSYSRTYGYTF.

The chain couples TRBV18 to TRBJ1-5; perhaps TRBD1 as D (6 bases). Germline CDR1 reads KGHSH; CDR2 reads LQKENI. V was clipped by 4 bases and J by 2 bases, with 18 bases between them. This CDR3 has 17 residues. This CDR3 is CASSLSAGVLGNQPQHF. CDR3 in DNA: TGTGCCAGCTCACTCTCTGCAGGGGTCTTAGGCAATCAGCCCCAGCATTTT.

The chain has TRBV27 and TRBJ1-2; maybe TRBD1 (6 bases). V lost 3 bases and J 6 bases, leaving 14 bases between the germline ends. The CDR3 length is 14 residues. Per the germline V gene, CDR1 is MNHEY and CDR2 is SMNVEV (reference sequence). CDR3: CASSFVTGSDGYTF. CDR3 nucleotide sequence: TGTGCCAGCAGTTTCGTAACAGGGTCAGATGGCTACACCTTC.

V usage is TRBV28 and J usage is TRBJ2-3, with D perhaps given as TRBD1 or TRBD2 (5 bases each). CDR3 length: 14 residues. CDR1 MDHEN and CDR2 SYDVKM come from the germline V gene. The V end was cut by 2 bases, the J end by 1 base, with 7 bases between. CDR3 DNA: TGTGCCAGCAGTTTAGTGGGGGGCACAGATACGCAGTATTTT. It is translated as CASSLVGGTDTQYF.

The rearrangement uses TRBV7-9 and TRBJ2-2, with 8 positions matching TRBD2. Trimming took 1 base from V and 4 from J; bases not matched to a gene: 5. The CDR3 runs to 16 residues. Germline values: CDR1 SEHNR, CDR2 FQNEAQ (reference sequence). The chain's CDR3 is CASSLGSGGTTGELFF. The CDR3 bases are TGTGCCAGCAGCTTAGGAAGCGGGGGAACCACCGGGGAGCTGTTTTTT.

The rearrangement uses TRBV13 and TRBJ2-1; 9 bases are a match to TRBD2. This CDR3 spans 16 amino acids. Looked up from germline, CDR1 is PRHDT and CDR2 is FYEKMQ (reference sequence). J gave up 2 bases and V 5 bases, and 7 bases lay outside the gene matches. The CDR3 is CASSPYSGGPYNEQFF. DNA of the CDR3: TGTGCCAGCAGCCCGTATAGCGGGGGTCCCTACAATGAGCAGTTCTTC.

The V call is TRBV5-1, the J call TRBJ2-1; 9 bases fit TRBD2. Germline CDR1 reads SGHRS; CDR2 reads YFSETQ. V shed 2 bases and J 7 bases; nucleotides not matched to a gene: 7. The CDR3 loop spans 15 amino acids. CDR3 in DNA: TGCGCCAGCAGCTTTGGTCTAGCGGGGACAAATGAGCAGTTCTTC. The encoded protein is CASSFGLAGTNEQFF.

This clone has more than one count but fewer than ten. The chain recombines TRBV7-2 with TRBJ2-4; possibly TRBD2 for D (5 bases). The V end was cut by 5 bases, the J end by 0 bases, with 14 bases between. The CDR3 runs 16 residues. Germline-derived CDR1 and CDR2 are SGHTA and FQGNSA. CDR3 coding DNA: TGTGCCAGCAGCGCTGAGGGTGTATCAGCCAAAAACATTCAGTACTTC. Translated, it gives CASSAEGVSAKNIQYF. The full variable domain, in which reference TRBV7-2 and TRBJ2-4 provide the parts outside the CDR3, is GAGVSQSPSNKVTEKGKDVELRCDPISGHTALYWYRQSLGQGLEFLIYFQGNSAPDKSGLPSDRFSAERTGGSVSTLTIQRTQQEDSAVYLCASSAEGVSAKNIQYFGAGTRLSVL.

The chain joins TRBV2 to TRBJ2-3; 9 bases match TRBD2. V lost 4 bases and J lost 1; bases outside the gene matches: 6. The CDR3 totals 16 residues. Germline lookup yields CDR1 SNHLY and CDR2 FYNNEI. Here the CDR3 reads CASSALASGGTDTQYF. For the CDR3, the DNA is TGTGCCAGCAGTGCCCTGGCTAGCGGGGGCACAGATACGCAGTATTTT.

V and J are TRBV7-2 and TRBJ1-2; D is ambiguous. The CDR3 loop spans 15 amino acids. The V and J ends lost 2 bases and 6 bases respectively, with 16 bases between them. Germline CDR1 SGHTA, CDR2 FQGNSA. CDR3 residues: CASSLSVVAVNGYTF. The CDR3 DNA is TGTGCCAGCAGCTTAAGCGTGGTGGCAGTTAATGGCTACACCTTC. The full variable domain, rest sourced from reference TRBV7-2 and TRBJ1-2, is GAGVSQSPSNKVTEKGKDVELRCDPISGHTALYWYRQSLGQGLEFLIYFQGNSAPDKSGLPSDRFSAERTGGSVSTLTIQRTQQEDSAVYLCASSLSVVAVNGYTFGSGTRLTVV.

The chain links TRBV7-9 to TRBJ1-2; D unresolved. Trimming left V 4 bases short and J 3 bases short, with 9 bases between. Per the germline V gene, CDR1 is SEHNR and CDR2 is FQNEAQ (reference sequence). This CDR3 contains 13 residues. The CDR3 nucleotides read TGTGCCAGCAGCTCCCGCGGGGACTATGGCTACACCTTC. Amino acid sequence: CASSSRGDYGYTF. Based on the CDR3 plus reference TRBV7-9 and TRBJ1-2, the full variable domain is DTGVSQNPRHKITKRGQNVTFRCDPISEHNRLYWYRQTLGQGPEFLTYFQNEAQLEKSRLLSDRFSAERPKGSFSTLEIQRTEQGDSAMYLCASSSRGDYGYTFGSGTRLTVV.